This TCR beta chain was captured in a study of blood T cell repertoires in COVID-19. Study at large: The United States, Italy and Spain were the sources of the acute and convalescent COVID-19 samples.

V was trimmed by 2 bases and J by 3 bases, leaving 8 bases between them. Germline CDR1 LGHDT, CDR2 YNNKEL (reference sequence). The CDR3 has 14 amino acids. The participants were between roughly 18 and 89 years old and came from 24 US areas. Per the study methods: Reference gene primer amplification in the assay estimated nucleated cell counts. The repertoire was sequenced with immunoSEQ multiplex PCR; TCRdb's copy has only in-frame clones and lacks some. V and J calls plus clone size are reproduced from that table; the DNA served to infer D and trimming. The data contain about 300,000 clones, about 90% of them singletons.

The chain joins TRBV3-1 (or the pseudogene TRBV3-2) to TRBJ2-1; possibly TRBD2 for D (5 bases). Sequenced: PBMCs or T cells enriched from blood (not recorded which). The sequence derives from a woman between 45 and 65 years old who had been exposed to COVID-19. CDR3 DNA: TGTGCCAGCAGCCAATCGGACTTCTACAATGAGCAGTTCTTC. This sequence encodes CASSQSDFYNEQFF.